This paragraph reports one T cell receptor beta chain. The data belong to a study of blood T cell repertoires in COVID-19. Turning to the study itself: T cells, B-cell-depleted T cells, or PBMCs provided the cDNA or gDNA that served as material.

The CDR3 is 19 amino acids. Authors' processing steps: Reference gene primer amplification gave nucleated cell count estimates. Only in-frame clones appear in the TCRdb table, and some are missing; sequencing was by immunoSEQ multiplex PCR. V and J calls and clone size are copied from that table; D and trimming were computed from the DNA. The sample holds about 69,000 clones, around 79% seen once. The origin of this receptor is a man aged 55 to 69 with acute or convalescent COVID-19. The rearrangement joins TRBV21-1 to TRBJ1-2. TRBV21-1 is termed a pseudogene. Input material: peripheral blood. The CDR3 reads CASSKKFHFHLPPNYGYTF. DNA of the CDR3: TGTGCCAGCAGCAAAAAGTTCCACTTTCATCTGCCTCCTAACTATGGCTACACCTTC.